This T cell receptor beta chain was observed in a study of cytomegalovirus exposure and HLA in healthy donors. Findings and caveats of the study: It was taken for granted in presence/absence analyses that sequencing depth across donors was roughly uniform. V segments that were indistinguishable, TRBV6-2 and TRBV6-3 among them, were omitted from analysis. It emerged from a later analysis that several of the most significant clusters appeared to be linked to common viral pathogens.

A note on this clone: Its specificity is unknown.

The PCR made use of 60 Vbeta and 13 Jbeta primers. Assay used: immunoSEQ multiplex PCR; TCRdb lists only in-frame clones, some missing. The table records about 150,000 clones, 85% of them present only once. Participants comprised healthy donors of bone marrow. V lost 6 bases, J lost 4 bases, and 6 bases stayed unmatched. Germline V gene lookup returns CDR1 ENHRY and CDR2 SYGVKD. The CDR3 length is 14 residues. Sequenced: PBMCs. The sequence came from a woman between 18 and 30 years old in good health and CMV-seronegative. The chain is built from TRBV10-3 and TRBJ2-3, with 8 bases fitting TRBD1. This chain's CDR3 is CAISQGADPDTQYF. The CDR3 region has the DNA TGTGCCATCAGCCAGGGGGCTGATCCAGATACGCAGTATTTT.